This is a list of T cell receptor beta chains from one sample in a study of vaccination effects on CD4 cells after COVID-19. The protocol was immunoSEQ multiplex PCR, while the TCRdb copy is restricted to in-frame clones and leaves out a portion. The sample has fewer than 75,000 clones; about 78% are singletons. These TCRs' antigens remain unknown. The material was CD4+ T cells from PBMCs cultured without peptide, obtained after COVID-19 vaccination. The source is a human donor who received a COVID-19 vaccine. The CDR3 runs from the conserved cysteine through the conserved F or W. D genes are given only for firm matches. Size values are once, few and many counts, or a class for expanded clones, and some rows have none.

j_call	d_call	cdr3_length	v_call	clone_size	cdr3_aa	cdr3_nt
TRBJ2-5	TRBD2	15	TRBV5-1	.	CASSLASGVQETQYF	TGCGCCAGCAGCTTGGCTAGCGGGGTACAAGAGACCCAGTACTTC
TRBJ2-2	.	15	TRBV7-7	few	CASSTGQGGTGELFF	TGTGCTAGCAGCACCGGACAAGGAGGTACCGGGGAGCTGTTTTTT
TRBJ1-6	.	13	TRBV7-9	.	CASSPAGGGPLHF	TGTGCCAGCAGCCCCGCAGGTGGGGGACCCCTCCACTTT
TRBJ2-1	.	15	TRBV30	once	CAWRGAAKSYNEQFF	TGTGCCTGGAGAGGGGCGGCGAAGTCCTACAATGAGCAGTTCTTC
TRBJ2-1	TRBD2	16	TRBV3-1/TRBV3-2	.	CASSQGLAGAGDEQFF	TGTGCCAGCAGCCAGGGGCTAGCGGGGGCCGGCGATGAGCAGTTCTTC
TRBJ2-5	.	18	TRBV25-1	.	CASSDRLSPQIHQETQYF	TGTGCCAGCAGTGATCGGTTATCTCCACAGATACACCAAGAGACCCAGTACTTC
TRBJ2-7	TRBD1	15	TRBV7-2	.	CASSLPDRGFYEQYF	TGTGCCAGCAGCCTTCCGGACAGGGGGTTCTACGAGCAGTACTTC
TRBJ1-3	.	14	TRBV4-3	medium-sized	CASSQESSGNTIYF	TGCGCCAGCAGCCAAGAAAGCTCTGGAAACACCATATATTTT
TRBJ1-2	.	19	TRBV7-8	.	CASSLVSSLNPNSNYGYTF	TGTGCCAGCAGCTTAGTTAGCAGTTTGAACCCGAACTCTAACTATGGCTACACCTTC
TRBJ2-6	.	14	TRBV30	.	CAWEGGGGANVLTF	TGTGCCTGGGAGGGGGGCGGTGGGGCCAACGTCCTGACTTTC
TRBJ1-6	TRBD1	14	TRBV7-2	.	CASSLDRGNSPLHF	TGTGCCAGCAGCTTGGACAGGGGTAATTCACCCCTCCACTTT
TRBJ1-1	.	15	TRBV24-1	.	CATSDSRRGDTEAFF	TGTGCCACCAGTGATTCTAGGAGGGGGGACACTGAAGCTTTCTTT
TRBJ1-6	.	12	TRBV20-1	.	CSASQGPQSLHF	TGCAGTGCTAGTCAGGGGCCGCAATCCCTCCACTTT
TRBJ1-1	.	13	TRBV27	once	CASSLTGETEAFF	TGTGCCAGCAGTCTGACGGGGGAGACTGAAGCTTTCTTT
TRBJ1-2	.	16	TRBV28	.	CASSATGALGNGGYTF	TGTGCCAGCAGTGCCACCGGGGCCCTTGGGAATGGTGGCTACACCTTC
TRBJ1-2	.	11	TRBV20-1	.	CSALGLSGYTF	TGCAGTGCCCTCGGACTTTCTGGCTACACCTTC
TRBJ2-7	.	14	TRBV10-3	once	CAIRKVQGTYEQYF	TGTGCCATCAGGAAAGTACAGGGCACCTACGAGCAGTACTTC
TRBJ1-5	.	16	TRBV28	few	CASRGAAMSRNQPQHF	TGTGCCAGCAGGGGCGCCGCTATGTCCCGAAATCAGCCCCAGCATTTT
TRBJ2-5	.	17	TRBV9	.	CASSVGIGGNIQETQYF	TGTGCCAGCAGCGTAGGCATCGGGGGCAATATCCAAGAGACCCAGTACTTC
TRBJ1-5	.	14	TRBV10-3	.	CAISDRGSDQPQHF	TGTGCCATCAGTGATCGGGGATCTGATCAGCCCCAGCATTTT
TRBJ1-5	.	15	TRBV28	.	CASSERPGRNQPQHF	TGTGCCAGCAGTGAGCGCCCAGGGCGAAACCAGCCCCAGCATTTT
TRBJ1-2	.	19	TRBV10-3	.	CAISESRALGAANNYGYTF	TGTGCCATCAGTGAGTCGCGCGCGTTGGGGGCAGCTAATAACTATGGCTACACCTTC
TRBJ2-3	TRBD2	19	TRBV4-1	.	CASSQPPGLAEGPTDTQYF	TGCGCCAGCAGCCAACCTCCGGGACTAGCAGAGGGGCCCACAGATACGCAGTATTTT
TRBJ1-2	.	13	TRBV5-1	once	CASSVDSSYGYTF	TGCGCCAGCAGCGTGGACAGTTCCTATGGCTACACCTTC
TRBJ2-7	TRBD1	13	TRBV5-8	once	CASSLQGVHEQYF	TGTGCCAGCAGCTTACAGGGGGTGCACGAGCAGTACTTC
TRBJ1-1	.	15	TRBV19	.	CASTVEGRWDTEAFF	TGTGCCAGCACTGTTGAGGGGCGCTGGGACACTGAAGCTTTCTTT
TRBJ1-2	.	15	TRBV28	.	CASSLPGGIKTGYTF	TGTGCCAGCAGTTTACCCGGGGGCATAAAGACTGGCTACACCTTC
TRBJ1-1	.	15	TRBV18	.	CASSPNLDSNTEAFF	TGTGCCAGCTCACCTAATCTGGACAGCAACACTGAAGCTTTCTTT
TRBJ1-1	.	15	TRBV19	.	CASNSKGGRGTEAFF	TGTGCCAGTAATTCGAAGGGGGGGCGAGGCACTGAAGCTTTCTTT
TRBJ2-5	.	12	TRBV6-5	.	CASKVAVETQYF	TGTGCCAGCAAAGTAGCGGTTGAGACCCAGTACTTC
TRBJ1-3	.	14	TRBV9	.	CASSVESSGNTIYF	TGTGCCAGCAGCGTGGAGAGCTCTGGAAACACCATATATTTT
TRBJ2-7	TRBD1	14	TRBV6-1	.	CASSPGDRGYEQYF	TGTGCCAGCAGTCCCGGGGACAGGGGCTACGAGCAGTACTTC
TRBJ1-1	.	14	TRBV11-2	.	CASTPPRSWTEAFF	TGTGCCAGCACCCCCCCCCGAAGCTGGACTGAAGCTTTCTTT
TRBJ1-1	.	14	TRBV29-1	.	CSVVVAAMNTEAFF	TGCAGCGTTGTCGTGGCAGCAATGAACACTGAAGCTTTCTTT
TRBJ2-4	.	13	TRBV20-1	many	CSASKGGKNIQYF	TGCAGTGCTAGTAAGGGGGGCAAAAACATTCAGTACTTC
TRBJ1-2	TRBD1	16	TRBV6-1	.	CASSELGEGQPGRYTF	TGTGCCAGCAGTGAGTTGGGGGAGGGACAGCCCGGCCGCTACACCTTC
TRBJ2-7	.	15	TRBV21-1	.	CASITVSGRWNEQYF	TGTGCCAGCATCACGGTCAGCGGGAGGTGGAACGAGCAGTACTTC
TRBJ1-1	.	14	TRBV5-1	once	CASSLQGQNTEAFF	TGCGCCAGCAGCCTGCAGGGGCAGAACACTGAAGCTTTCTTT
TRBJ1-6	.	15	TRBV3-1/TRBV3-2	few	CASSLGSNYNSPLHF	TGTGCCAGCAGCCTGGGGAGCAACTATAATTCACCCCTCCACTTT
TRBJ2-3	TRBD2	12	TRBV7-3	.	CASSPGGDTQYF	TGTGCCAGCAGCCCCGGGGGGGATACGCAGTATTTT
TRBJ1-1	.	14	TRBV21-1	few	CASRDRVKNTEAFF	TGTGCCAGCAGAGACAGGGTAAAGAACACTGAAGCTTTCTTT
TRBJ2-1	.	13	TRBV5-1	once	CASGPDVYNEQFF	TGCGCCAGCGGACCCGACGTCTACAATGAGCAGTTCTTC
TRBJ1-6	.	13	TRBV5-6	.	CASSLGQYSPLHF	TGTGCCAGCAGCTTGGGACAGTATTCACCCCTCCACTTT
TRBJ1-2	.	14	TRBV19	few	CASSISKEGYGYTF	TGTGCCAGTAGTATAAGTAAGGAAGGCTATGGCTACACCTTC
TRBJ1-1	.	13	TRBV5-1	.	CASSWDPNTEAFF	TGCGCCAGCAGCTGGGACCCGAACACTGAAGCTTTCTTT
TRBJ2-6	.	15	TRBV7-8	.	CASSLGSSGANVLTF	TGTGCCAGCAGCTTGGGCAGCTCTGGGGCCAACGTCCTGACTTTC
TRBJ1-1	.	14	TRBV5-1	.	CASSLTGVNTEAFF	TGCGCCAGCAGCTTGACCGGGGTGAACACTGAAGCTTTCTTT